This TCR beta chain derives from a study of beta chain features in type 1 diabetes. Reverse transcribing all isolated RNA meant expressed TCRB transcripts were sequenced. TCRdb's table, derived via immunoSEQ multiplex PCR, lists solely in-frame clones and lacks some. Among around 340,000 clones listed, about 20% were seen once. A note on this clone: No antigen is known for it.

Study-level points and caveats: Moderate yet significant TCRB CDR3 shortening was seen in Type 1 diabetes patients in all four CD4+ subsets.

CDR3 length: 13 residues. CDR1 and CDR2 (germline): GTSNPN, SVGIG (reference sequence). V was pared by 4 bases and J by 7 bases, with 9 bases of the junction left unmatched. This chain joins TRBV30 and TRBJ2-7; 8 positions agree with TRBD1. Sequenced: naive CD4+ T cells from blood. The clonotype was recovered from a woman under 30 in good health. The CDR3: CAWKISDRDEQYF. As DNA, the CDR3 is TGTGCCTGGAAAATATCGGACAGGGATGAGCAGTACTTC.